The 6 T cell receptor beta chains presented below share a single source sample, sequenced in a study of blood T cell repertoires in COVID-19. The repertoire was sequenced with immunoSEQ multiplex PCR; TCRdb's copy has only in-frame clones and lacks some. The data contain around 130,000 clones, less than 90% of them seen just once; the ten biggest clones take up approximately 2.5%. Sequencing used peripheral blood. All receptors come from a human donor with COVID-19, enrolled during active disease. The donor label of this sample is uncertain.

The V gene is TRBV10-3, the J gene TRBJ1-2; D is possibly TRBD1 (6 bases). The length of the CDR3 is 13 residues. The germline CDR1 and CDR2 sequences are ENHRY and SYGVKD. V lost 2 bases and J lost 4, with 8 bases in between. The CDR3 loop reads CAISEAQGYGYTF. The CDR3 nucleotides are TGTGCCATCAGTGAGGCACAGGGCTATGGCTACACCTTC.

The rearrangement links TRBV15 to TRBJ1-4, with TRBD1 matching over 8 bases. V lost 0 bases, J lost 7 bases, and 10 bases stayed unmatched. The CDR3 spans 17 residues. Germline V CDR1 and CDR2: LNHNV, YYDKDF (reference sequence). The CDR3 reads CATSRDFSAGGSEKLFF. As DNA, the CDR3 is TGTGCCACCAGCAGAGATTTCTCGGCAGGGGGCTCTGAAAAACTGTTTTTT.

The rearrangement joins TRBV2 to TRBJ1-2, with TRBD1 as a possible D gene (6 bases). Trimming left V 6 bases short and J 8 bases short, with 16 bases between. This CDR3 has 13 amino acids. The germline V gene encodes CDR1 SNHLY and CDR2 FYNNEI. The CDR3 DNA reads as TGTGCCAGCAGGGCATCACCAGGGGCGGGCTACACCTTC. Its protein is CASRASPGAGYTF. Full variable domain (rest looked up from reference TRBV2 and TRBJ1-2): EPEVTQTPSHQVTQMGQEVILRCVPISNHLYFYWYRQILGQKVEFLVSFYNNEISEKSEIFDDQFSVERPDGSNFTLKIRSTKLEDSAMYFCASRASPGAGYTFGSGTRLTVV.

The CDR3 DNA reads TGTGCCACCAGTGATTCCACAGTGGGGGCGGATAATGAGCAGTTCTTC. Translation: CATSDSTVGADNEQFF. This chain links TRBV24-1 with TRBJ2-1; perhaps TRBD1 as D (6 bases). The CDR3 has 16 amino acids. V was shortened by 2 bases and J by 7 bases, with 17 bases between the two germline ends. The germline V gene has CDR1 KGHDR and CDR2 SFDVKD.

The gene calls are TRBV6-1 and TRBJ2-5; D ambiguous. The V gene's germline CDR1 is MNHNS and CDR2 SASEGT. V dropped 1 base and J dropped 13 bases, with 13 bases sitting between them. There are 12 residues in the CDR3. In DNA, the CDR3 is TGTGCCAGCAGTGAAGAGCGTAACACGGGGTACTTC. Amino acids: CASSEERNTGYF.

This chain links TRBV11-2 with TRBJ2-7; D is possibly TRBD1 (6 bases). The CDR3 is made up of 14 amino acids. The V gene lost 5 bases and the J gene lost 0 bases, with 11 bases spanning the gap. Germline CDR1 is SGHAT and CDR2 is FQNNGV. The CDR3 spells CASSLGTHSYEQYF. CDR3 nucleotides: TGTGCCAGCAGCCTCGGGACACACTCCTACGAGCAGTACTTC.